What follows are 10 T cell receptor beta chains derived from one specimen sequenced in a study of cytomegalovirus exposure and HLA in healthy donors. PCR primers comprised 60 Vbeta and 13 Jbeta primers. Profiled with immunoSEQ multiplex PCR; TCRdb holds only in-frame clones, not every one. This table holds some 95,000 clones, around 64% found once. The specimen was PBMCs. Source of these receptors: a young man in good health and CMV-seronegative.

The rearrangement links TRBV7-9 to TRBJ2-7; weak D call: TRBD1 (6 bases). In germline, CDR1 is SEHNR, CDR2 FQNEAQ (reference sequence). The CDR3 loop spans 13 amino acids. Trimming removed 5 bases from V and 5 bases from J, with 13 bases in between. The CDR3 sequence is CASSPDTGNEQYF. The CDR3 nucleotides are TGTGCCAGCAGCCCAGATACAGGGAACGAGCAGTACTTC.

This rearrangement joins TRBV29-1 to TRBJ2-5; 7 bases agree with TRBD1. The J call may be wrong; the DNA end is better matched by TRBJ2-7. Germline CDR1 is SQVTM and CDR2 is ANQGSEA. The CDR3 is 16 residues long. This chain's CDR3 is CSVYTGTAYSSYEQYF. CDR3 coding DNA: TGCAGCGTTTATACCGGGACAGCCTATTCCTCCTACGAGCAGTACTTC.

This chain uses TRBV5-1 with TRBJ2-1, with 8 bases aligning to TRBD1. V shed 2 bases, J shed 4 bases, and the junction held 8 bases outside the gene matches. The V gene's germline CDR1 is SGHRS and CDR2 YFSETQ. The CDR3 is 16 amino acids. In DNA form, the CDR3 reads TGCGCCAGCAGCTTAGTCAGGGGGCCAAGGTACAATGAGCAGTTCTTC. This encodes CASSLVRGPRYNEQFF.

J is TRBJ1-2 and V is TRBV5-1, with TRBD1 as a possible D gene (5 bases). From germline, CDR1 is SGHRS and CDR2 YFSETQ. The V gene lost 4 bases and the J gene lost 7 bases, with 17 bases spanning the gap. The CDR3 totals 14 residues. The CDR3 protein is CASSPTSGTVGYTF. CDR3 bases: TGCGCCAGCAGCCCGACCTCCGGGACTGTTGGCTACACCTTC.

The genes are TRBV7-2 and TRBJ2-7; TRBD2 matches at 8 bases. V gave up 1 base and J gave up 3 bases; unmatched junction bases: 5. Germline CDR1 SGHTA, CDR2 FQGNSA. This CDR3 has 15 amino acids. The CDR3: CASSLGPSGFYEQYF. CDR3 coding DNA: TGTGCCAGCAGCTTAGGGCCTAGCGGGTTCTACGAGCAGTACTTC.

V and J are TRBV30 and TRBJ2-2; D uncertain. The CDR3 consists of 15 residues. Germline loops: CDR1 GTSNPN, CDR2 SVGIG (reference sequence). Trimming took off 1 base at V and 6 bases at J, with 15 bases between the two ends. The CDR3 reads CAWSGIGSSPGELFF. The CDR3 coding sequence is TGTGCCTGGAGTGGAATTGGTAGCTCCCCCGGGGAGCTGTTTTTT.

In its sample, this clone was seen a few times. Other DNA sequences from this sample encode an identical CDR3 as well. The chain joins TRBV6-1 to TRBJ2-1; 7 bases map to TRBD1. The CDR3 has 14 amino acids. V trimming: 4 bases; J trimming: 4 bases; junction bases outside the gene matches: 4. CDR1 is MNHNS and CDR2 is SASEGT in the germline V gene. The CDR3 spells CASSGAGGYNEQFF. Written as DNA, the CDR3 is TGTGCCAGCAGTGGTGCAGGGGGATACAATGAGCAGTTCTTC.

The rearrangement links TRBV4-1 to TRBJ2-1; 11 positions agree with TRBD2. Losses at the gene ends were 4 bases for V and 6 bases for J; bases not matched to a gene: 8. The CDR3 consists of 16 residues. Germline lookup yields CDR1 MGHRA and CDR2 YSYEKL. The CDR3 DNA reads TGCGCCAGCAGCCTACCGGGACTAGCGGTCCGCAATGAGCAGTTCTTC. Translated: CASSLPGLAVRNEQFF.

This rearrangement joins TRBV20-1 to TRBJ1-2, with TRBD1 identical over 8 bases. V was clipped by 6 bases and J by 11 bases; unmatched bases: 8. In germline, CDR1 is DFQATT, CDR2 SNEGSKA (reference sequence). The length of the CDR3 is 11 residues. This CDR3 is CSAGQGGTYTF. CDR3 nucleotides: TGCAGTGCCGGACAGGGCGGTACTTACACCTTC.

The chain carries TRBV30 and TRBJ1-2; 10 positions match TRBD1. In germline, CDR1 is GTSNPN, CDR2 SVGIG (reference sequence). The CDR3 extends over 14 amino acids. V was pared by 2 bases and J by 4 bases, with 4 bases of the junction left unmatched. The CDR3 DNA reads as TGTGCCTGGAGTCCGGGACAGGGGTTCTATGGCTACACCTTC. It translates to CAWSPGQGFYGYTF.